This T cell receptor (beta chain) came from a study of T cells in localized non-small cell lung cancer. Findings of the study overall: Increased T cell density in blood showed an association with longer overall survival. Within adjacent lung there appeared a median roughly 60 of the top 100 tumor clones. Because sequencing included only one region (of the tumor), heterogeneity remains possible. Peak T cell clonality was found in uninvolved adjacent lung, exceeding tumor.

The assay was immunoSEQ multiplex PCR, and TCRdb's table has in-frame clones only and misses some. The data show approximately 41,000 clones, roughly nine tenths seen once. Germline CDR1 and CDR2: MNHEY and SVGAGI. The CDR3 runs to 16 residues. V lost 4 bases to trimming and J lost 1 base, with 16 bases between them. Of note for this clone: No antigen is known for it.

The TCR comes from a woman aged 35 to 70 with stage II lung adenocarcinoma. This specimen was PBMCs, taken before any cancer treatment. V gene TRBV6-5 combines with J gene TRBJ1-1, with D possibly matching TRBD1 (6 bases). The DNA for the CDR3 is TGTGCCAGCAGTTTCCCGGGGGGCAGGGGGAACACTGAAGCTTTCTTT. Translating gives CASSFPGGRGNTEAFF.